This T cell receptor (beta chain) was obtained from a study of shared clonotypes between healthy human individuals. Study-wide context: Each donor contributed plates that comprised three CD4 naive, three CD4 memory, two CD8 naive and one CD8 memory.

A note on this clone: Its antigen is not known.

This CDR3 region has 15 residues. Germline assignment: CDR1 SQVTM and CDR2 ANQGSEA. V lost 6 bases, J lost 0 bases, and 9 bases stayed unmatched. Study conclusions and caveats: Rarefaction showed sorted-subset sequencing was incomplete despite large depth. Exclusively blood specimens were collected; tissue repertoires likely differ.

CD45RO-negative, CCR7-positively selected cells formed the naive CD8 fraction, excluding terminally differentiated effector memory CD45RA+ cells. The assay was immunoSEQ multiplex PCR, and TCRdb's table has in-frame clones only and misses some. The sample includes hundreds of thousands of clones, roughly 94% seen only once; the top ten take 24%. Sequenced sample: naive CD8+ T cells sorted from blood. This TCR came from a young man in good health. The genes are TRBV29-1 and TRBJ2-3; 7 bases line up with TRBD2. CDR3 protein: CSVLGERGSTDTQYF. CDR3 DNA sequence: TGCAGCGTCCTCGGCGAGCGGGGTAGCACAGATACGCAGTATTTT.